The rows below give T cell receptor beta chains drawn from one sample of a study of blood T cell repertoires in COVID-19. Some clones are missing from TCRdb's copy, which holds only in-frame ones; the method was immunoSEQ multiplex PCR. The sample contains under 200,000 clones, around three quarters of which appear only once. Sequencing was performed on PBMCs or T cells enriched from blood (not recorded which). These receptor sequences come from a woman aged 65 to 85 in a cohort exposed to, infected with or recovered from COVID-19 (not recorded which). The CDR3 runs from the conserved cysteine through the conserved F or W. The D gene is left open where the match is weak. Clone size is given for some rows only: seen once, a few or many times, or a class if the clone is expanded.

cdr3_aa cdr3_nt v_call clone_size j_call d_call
CASSEEEVRVAVTGELFF TGTGCCAGCAGTGAAGAGGAGGTCAGGGTAGCGGTCACCGGGGAGCTGTTTTTT TRBV2 - TRBJ2-2 -
CASSPWDSKNTEAFF TGTGCCAGCAGCCCGTGGGACAGCAAGAACACTGAAGCTTTCTTT TRBV14 - TRBJ1-1 TRBD1
CASSLGGASNTGELFF TGTGCCAGCAGCTTAGGAGGTGCTAGCAACACCGGGGAGCTGTTTTTT TRBV7-2 - TRBJ2-2 -
CATSDSGRGNTEAFF TGTGCCACCAGTGATTCTGGGAGGGGGAACACTGAAGCTTTCTTT TRBV24-1 - TRBJ1-1 -
CASSLGTGLGTEAFF TGTGCCAGCAGCTTAGGGACAGGGTTGGGCACTGAAGCTTTCTTT TRBV7-2 once TRBJ1-1 TRBD1
CASKGQGVYEQYF TGTGCCAGCAAAGGACAGGGGGTCTACGAGCAGTACTTC TRBV6-1 - TRBJ2-7 TRBD1
CASSLSRGQPQHF TGTGCCAGCAGTTTATCCCGAGGGCAGCCCCAGCATTTT TRBV28 - TRBJ1-5 -
CASKQDGSMNTEAFF TGTGCCAGTAAACAGGACGGATCAATGAACACTGAAGCTTTCTTT TRBV2 - TRBJ1-1 -
CASSILLFSSGANVLTF TGTGCCAGTAGTATCCTCCTATTCTCCTCTGGGGCCAACGTCCTGACTTTC TRBV19 - TRBJ2-6 -
CASSPEGTHEQYF TGTGCCAGCAGCCCGGAGGGTACGCACGAGCAGTACTTC TRBV6-5 - TRBJ2-7 -